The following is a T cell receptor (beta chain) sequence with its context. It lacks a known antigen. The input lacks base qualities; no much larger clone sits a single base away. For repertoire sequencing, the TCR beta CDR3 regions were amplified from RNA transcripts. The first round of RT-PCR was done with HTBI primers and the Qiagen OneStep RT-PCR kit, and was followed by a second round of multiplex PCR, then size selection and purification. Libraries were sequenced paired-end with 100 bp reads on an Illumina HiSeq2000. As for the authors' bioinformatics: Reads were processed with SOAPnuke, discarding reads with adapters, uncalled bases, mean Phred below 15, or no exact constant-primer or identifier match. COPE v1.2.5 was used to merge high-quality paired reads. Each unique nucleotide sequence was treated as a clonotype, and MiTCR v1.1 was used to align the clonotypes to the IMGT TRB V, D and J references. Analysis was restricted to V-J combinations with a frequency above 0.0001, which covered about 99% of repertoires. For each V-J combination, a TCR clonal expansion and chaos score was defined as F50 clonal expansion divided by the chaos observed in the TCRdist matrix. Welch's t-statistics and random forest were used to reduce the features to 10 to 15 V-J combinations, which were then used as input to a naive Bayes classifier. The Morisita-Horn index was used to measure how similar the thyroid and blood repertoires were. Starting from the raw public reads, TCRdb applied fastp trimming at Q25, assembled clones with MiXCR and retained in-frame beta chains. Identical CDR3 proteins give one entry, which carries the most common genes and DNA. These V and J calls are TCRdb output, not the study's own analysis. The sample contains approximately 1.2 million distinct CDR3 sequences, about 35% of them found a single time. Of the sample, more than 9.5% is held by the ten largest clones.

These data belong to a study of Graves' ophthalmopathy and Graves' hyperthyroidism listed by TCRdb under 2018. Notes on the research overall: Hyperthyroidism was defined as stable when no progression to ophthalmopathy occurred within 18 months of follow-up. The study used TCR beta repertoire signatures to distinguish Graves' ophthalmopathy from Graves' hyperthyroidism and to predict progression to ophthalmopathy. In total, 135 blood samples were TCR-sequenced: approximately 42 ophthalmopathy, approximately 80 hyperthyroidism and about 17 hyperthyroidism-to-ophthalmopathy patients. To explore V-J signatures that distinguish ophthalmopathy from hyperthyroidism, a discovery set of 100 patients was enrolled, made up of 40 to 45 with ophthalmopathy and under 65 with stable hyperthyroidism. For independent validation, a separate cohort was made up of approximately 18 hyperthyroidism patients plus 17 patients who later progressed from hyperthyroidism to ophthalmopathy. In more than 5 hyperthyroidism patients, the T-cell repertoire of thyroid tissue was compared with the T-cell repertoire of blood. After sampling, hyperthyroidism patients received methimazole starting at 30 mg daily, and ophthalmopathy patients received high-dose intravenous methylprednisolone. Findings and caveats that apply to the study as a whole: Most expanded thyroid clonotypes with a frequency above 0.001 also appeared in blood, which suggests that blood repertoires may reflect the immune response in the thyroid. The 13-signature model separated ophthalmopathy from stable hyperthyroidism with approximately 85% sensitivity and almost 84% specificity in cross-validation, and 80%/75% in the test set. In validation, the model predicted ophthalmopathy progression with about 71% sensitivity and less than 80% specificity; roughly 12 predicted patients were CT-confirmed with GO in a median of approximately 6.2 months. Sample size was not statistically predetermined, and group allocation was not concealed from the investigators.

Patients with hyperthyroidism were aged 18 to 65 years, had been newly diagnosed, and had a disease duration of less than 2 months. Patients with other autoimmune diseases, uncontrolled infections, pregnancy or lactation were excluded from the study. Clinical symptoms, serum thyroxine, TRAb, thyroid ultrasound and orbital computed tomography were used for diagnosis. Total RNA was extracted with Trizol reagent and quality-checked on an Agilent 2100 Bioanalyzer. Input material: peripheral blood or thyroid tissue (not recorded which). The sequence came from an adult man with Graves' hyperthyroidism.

This receptor carries the CDR3 CASSVTTLTIGYNSPLHF. The nucleotide sequence is TGTGCCAGCAGTGTGACCACCCTAACGATTGGGTATAATTCACCCCTCCACTTT. The rearrangement combines TRBV7-9 with TRBJ1-6, with the D gene call left open. CDR3 length: 18 amino acids, cysteine to phenylalanine. The kept DNA is CDR3 alone, 54 bases in frame from the first base. Based on the germline V gene (reference sequence), the CDR1 and CDR2 sequences are SEHNR and FQNEAQ. V is pared back by 6 bases and J by 4 bases, with 22 bases lying between the germline termini.